This entry describes one T cell receptor (beta chain). Its antigen remains unknown. The CDR3 sequence is 14 residues long. Trimming took 6 bases from V and 1 from J, leaving 14 bases between them. Germline loops: CDR1 SGHDT, CDR2 YYEEEE. The data were obtained in a study of cytomegalovirus exposure and HLA in healthy donors. The PCR ran on 60 Vbeta and 13 Jbeta primers. Original methodology: In a later analysis, the count reached 80 million or so unique TCR beta chains, with around 10 million shared. Method: immunoSEQ multiplex PCR; TCRdb's copy keeps in-frame clones and lacks some. The D gene and trimming were derived from the DNA, and the V and J assignments and clone size from that table. The sample includes roughly 100,000 clones, under 85% of them seen just once. Notes on the study in general: There were several of the most significant clusters that appeared linked to common viral pathogens in a later analysis. TCR beta sequences reportedly predicted the HLA-A and HLA-B alleles of most subjects accurately. Later analysis suggested most CMV-associated TCR beta chains were HLA-restricted.

The J gene is TRBJ2-7, the V gene TRBV5-6, with D possibly being TRBD1 (5 bases). This sequence originates from a man in his forties or fifties in good health and CMV-seronegative. The sample consisted of PBMCs. CDR3 residues: CASTWTPGSYEQYF. For the CDR3, the DNA is TGTGCCAGCACATGGACACCAGGTTCCTACGAGCAGTACTTC.